These 11 T cell receptor beta chains were all obtained from the same sample, sequenced in a study of blood T cells in healthy people across ages. A second PCR of 7 to 11 cycles used a sample-barcoded 5' primer and a J-beta primer mix. TCRdb called the 5' RACE reads again in MiXCR, with one record for every CDR3 protein. The sample contains approximately 800,000 distinct CDR3 sequences, roughly three fifths of which appear only once. Sequencing was carried out using blood. The receptors originated from a man aged 40-50 years in good health.

This clonotype came up a few times. This chain joins TRBV9 and TRBJ1-1, with 7 bases aligning to TRBD1. Germline V gene sequence: CDR1 SGDLS, CDR2 YYNGEE. The CDR3 is made up of 14 amino acids. V shed 4 bases and J 4 bases; nucleotides not matched to a gene: 7. The CDR3 DNA is TGTGCCAGCAGCTTTCAGGGGGAGGGCACTGAAGCTTTCTTT. It is translated as CASSFQGEGTEAFF.

Concerning this clonotype: One base away lies a much larger clone, so this may be a sequencing read error. This chain joins TRBV18 and TRBJ2-1; D uncertain. CDR3 size: 14 residues. With 2 bases removed from V and 7 bases from J, the gap between germline ends came to 12 bases. In germline, CDR1 is KGHSH, CDR2 LQKENI. The DNA for the CDR3 is TGTGCCAGCTCACCATCCCCAATAACGAATGAGCAGTTCTTC. Translated, it gives CASSPSPITNEQFF.

This clonotype turned up a few times. The genes are TRBV5-1 and TRBJ2-3; D not certain. This CDR3 contains 14 residues. Germline V gene lookup returns CDR1 SGHRS and CDR2 YFSETQ. V gave up 3 bases and J gave up 2 bases, with 10 bases separating them. The CDR3 DNA follows: TGCGCCAGCAGCTCAAGAAATCCCACAGATACGCAGTATTTT. Residues: CASSSRNPTDTQYF.

The chain combines TRBV3-1 with TRBJ1-1; D uncertain. Germline lookup yields CDR1 LGHDT and CDR2 YNNKEL (reference sequence). V lost 1 base to trimming and J lost 3 bases, with 9 bases between them. This CDR3 comprises 14 residues. The chain's CDR3 is CASSQASRDTEAFF. Written as DNA, the CDR3 is TGTGCCAGCAGCCAAGCATCCCGGGACACTGAAGCTTTCTTT.

The chain carries TRBV4-1 and TRBJ1-3, with 8 bases identical to TRBD1. Germline values: CDR1 MGHRA, CDR2 YSYEKL. CDR3 length equals 18 residues. The ends lost 3 bases at V and 0 bases at J; junction bases unmatched: 10. The DNA of the CDR3 is TGCGCCAGCAGCCATAGGGTCAGGGGGCCCAACTCTGGAAACACCATATATTTT. This encodes CASSHRVRGPNSGNTIYF.

This chain connects TRBV27 to TRBJ2-7; 7 nucleotides align to TRBD1. This CDR3 has 19 residues. J lost 2 bases, V lost 5 bases, and 21 bases had no gene match. Germline CDR1 and CDR2: MNHEY and SMNVEV (reference sequence). DNA of the CDR3: TGTGCCAGCAGTAGACAACCACCTCGGACAGGCCAGGCTACCTACGAGCAGTACTTC. Residues: CASSRQPPRTGQATYEQYF.

The chain is built from TRBV5-6 and TRBJ2-7, with D hard to call. Trimming stripped 6 bases from V and 1 base from J, with 14 bases between. CDR3 length: 14 residues. Germline CDR1 SGHDT, CDR2 YYEEEE. The CDR3: CASTNKLWSYEQYF. The CDR3 nucleotides read TGTGCCAGCACCAATAAACTGTGGTCCTACGAGCAGTACTTC.

The chain combines TRBV7-2 with TRBJ2-7, with a tentative D call TRBD2 (6 bases). From germline, CDR1 is SGHTA and CDR2 FQGNSA. The CDR3 is 16 residues long. V shed 7 bases and J shed 6 bases, with 25 bases lying between them. CDR3 bases: TGTGCCAGCACCCTTATTGGCGGGAAGGACCTCGGCGAGCAGTACTTC. Residues: CASTLIGGKDLGEQYF.

The V gene is TRBV9, the J gene TRBJ1-1, with 9 nucleotides matching TRBD1. Trimming took 5 bases from V and 5 from J; bases not matched to a gene: 4. The CDR3 length is 13 residues. The germline CDR1 and CDR2 sequences are SGDLS and YYNGEE. CDR3 amino acids: CASRGQGTTEAFF. Here the CDR3 DNA reads TGTGCCAGCAGAGGACAGGGGACAACTGAAGCTTTCTTT. Together with reference TRBV9 and TRBJ1-1, the CDR3 gives the full variable domain: DSGVTQTPKHLITATGQRVTLRCSPRSGDLSVYWYQQSLDQGLQFLIQYYNGEERAKGNILERFSAQQFPDLHSELNLSSLELGDSALYFCASRGQGTTEAFFGQGTRLTVV.

The chain uses TRBV27 and TRBJ1-1; D might be TRBD1 (5 bases). The CDR3 length is 12 residues. CDR1 is MNHEY, CDR2 SMNVEV, per germline (reference sequence). V shed 4 bases and J shed 5 bases, with 8 bases lying between them. The DNA of the CDR3 is TGTGCCAGCAGTTGGGGCGGAACTGAAGCTTTCTTT. This codes for CASSWGGTEAFF.

This clonotype was observed once. This chain links TRBV2 with TRBJ1-2; D unclear. CDR1 and CDR2 from the germline V gene are SNHLY and FYNNEI. The CDR3 totals 13 residues. Trimming cost V 7 bases and J 5 bases, with 14 bases left between them. The CDR3 DNA reads TGTGCCAGCAAAATAATGGACTTATATGGCTACACCTTC. Translation gives CASKIMDLYGYTF.